The source of this TCR beta chain is a study of breast tumors, draining lymph nodes, adjacent tissues. In its sample, this clonotype was seen many times. The antigen remains unidentified. General observations from the study: Tumor T cell lymph node origin was a supported hypothesis, not proven. Data fit most tumor T cells coming from lymph node, expanding in tumor.

TCRdb re-analysed the multiplex PCR reads in MiXCR, keeping a single row per CDR3 protein. The sample has about 150,000 distinct CDR3 sequences; about 22% are singletons. Trimming left V 4 bases short and J 7 bases short, with 13 bases between. Germline V CDR1 and CDR2: MNHGY, SVAAGI. The CDR3 is 14 residues long. Samples came from axillary lymph nodes draining the breast cancer. This receptor was taken from a female donor with breast cancer. Some clones in this sample may be carry-over from other donors' samples. Sequenced sample: axillary lymph node tissue. The V and J genes are TRBV6-9 and TRBJ2-2; D unresolved. Here the CDR3 reads CASSCPRVHGELFF. The CDR3 DNA reads TGTGCCAGCAGTTGCCCAAGAGTTCACGGGGAGCTGTTTTTT.